The 18 T cell receptor beta chains below all came from one sample that was sequenced in a study of CD8 T cells in Susac syndrome. Random hexamers were used to reverse transcribe the RNA input (roughly 0.5 to 1 ug). One entry per CDR3 protein results from TCRdb running MiXCR on the immunoSEQ multiplex PCR reads. The profile shows 170,000 or so distinct CDR3 sequences, approximately 94% of them singletons. Material: CD4+ T cells from PBMCs. These receptor sequences come from a human donor with Susac syndrome.

V usage is TRBV30 and J usage is TRBJ2-7; D is uncertain. V dropped 4 bases and J dropped 6 bases, with 16 bases sitting between them. The CDR3 covers 13 residues. The germline CDR1 and CDR2 sequences are GTSNPN and SVGIG (reference sequence). The DNA for the CDR3 is TGTGCCTGGACACCGAGAATAGCTCTCGAGCAGTACTTC. Translating gives CAWTPRIALEQYF.

The V and J genes are TRBV5-4 and TRBJ1-2; TRBD1 aligns across 8 bases. The CDR3 sequence is 15 residues long. Trimming cost V 5 bases and J 2 bases; bases outside gene matches: 8. Germline CDR1 reads SGHNT; CDR2 reads YYREEE (reference sequence). CDR3 residues: CASRDRGQGNYGYTF. DNA for the CDR3: TGTGCCAGCAGAGATCGAGGACAGGGCAACTATGGCTACACCTTC.

The chain carries TRBV7-9 and TRBJ1-4; 7 nucleotides align to TRBD1. CDR1 is SEHNR and CDR2 is FQNEAQ in the germline V gene (reference sequence). CDR3 length: 13 residues. The J segment lost 4 bases and the V segment lost 8 bases, leaving 4 bases of the junction unmatched. The CDR3 region has the DNA TGTGCCAGCCAGGGGGGCGTTAATGAAAAACTGTTTTTT. Its translation is CASQGGVNEKLFF.

The CDR3: CASSLRTGNSGNTIYF. The CDR3 DNA is TGTGCCAGCAGCCTCCGGACAGGAAACTCTGGAAACACCATATATTTT. The genes are TRBV7-2 and TRBJ1-3, with TRBD1 identical over 7 bases. The CDR3 sequence is 16 residues long. Germline CDR1 is SGHTA and CDR2 is FQGNSA. Trimming took 5 bases from V and 0 from J; bases not matched to a gene: 7.

This clonotype occurred once. CDR3 residues: CASSRDTKLNQPQHF. CDR3 in DNA: TGCGCCAGCAGTCGGGACACCAAACTCAATCAGCCCCAGCATTTT. The V gene is TRBV23-1, the J gene TRBJ1-5; a possible D gene is TRBD1 (6 bases). TRBV23-1 is recorded as an ORF, its role being uncertain. Trimming left V 4 bases short and J 3 bases short, with 13 bases between. The CDR3 covers 15 residues.

The CDR3, as DNA: TGCAGTGCTAGAGACGGTCGGGGGGGCTCCTACAATGAGCAGTTCTTC. It is translated as CSARDGRGGSYNEQFF. The chain has TRBV20-1 and TRBJ2-1; the match to TRBD2 covers 8 bases. V shed 0 bases and J 0 bases; nucleotides not matched to a gene: 4. This CDR3 has 16 amino acids. Germline V gene lookup returns CDR1 DFQATT and CDR2 SNEGSKA (reference sequence).

This clonotype was observed a single time. This chain joins TRBV3-1 and TRBJ2-1; weak D call: TRBD2 (6 bases). Trimming took off 4 bases at V and 11 bases at J, with 12 bases between the two ends. Germline V gives CDR1 LGHDT, CDR2 YNNKEL (reference sequence). The CDR3 extends over 12 amino acids. The CDR3 coding sequence is TGTGCCAGCAGCCGGTCTAGCGATAAGCAGTTCTTC. Translation gives CASSRSSDKQFF.

The chain recombines TRBV29-1 with TRBJ2-5; the D gene is possibly TRBD2 (6 bases). V lost 3 bases, J lost 1 base, and 18 bases lay in between. CDR1 and CDR2 (germline): SQVTM, ANQGSEA. The CDR3 is made up of 16 amino acids. This CDR3 is CSVDGGKASFQETQYF. DNA for the CDR3: TGCAGCGTTGATGGGGGGAAGGCCAGCTTCCAAGAGACCCAGTACTTC.

This clonotype was counted between two and nine times. V usage is TRBV12-3 or TRBV12-4 and J usage is TRBJ2-5, with 8 bases fitting TRBD2. Germline trimming cut 8 bases from V and 5 bases from J; bases unmatched to any gene: 7. This CDR3 region has 13 residues. The CDR3 coding sequence is TGTGCCAGCTCGTCGAGCGGGGGTGAGACCCAGTACTTC. The encoded protein is CASSSSGGETQYF.

This clonotype was seen a handful of times. The chain employs TRBV12-3 or TRBV12-4 and TRBJ1-3; D possibly corresponds to TRBD1 (5 bases). This CDR3 comprises 14 residues. Trimming shortened V by 3 bases and J by 0 bases, and 6 bases separated the two germline ends. The CDR3 reads CASSLRGSGNTIYF. Written as DNA, the CDR3 is TGTGCCAGCAGTTTGAGGGGCTCTGGAAACACCATATATTTT.

The gene calls are TRBV10-3 and TRBJ2-3; D gene unclear. Germline V lookup: CDR1 ENHRY, CDR2 SYGVKD. Trimming left V 4 bases short and J 2 bases short, with 13 bases between. The CDR3 is 15 residues long. The CDR3 region is CAISAPAGYTDTQYF. The CDR3 nucleotides read TGTGCCATCAGTGCCCCCGCCGGTTACACAGATACGCAGTATTTT.

The chain uses TRBV12-5 and TRBJ1-1; D gene uncertain. The CDR3 length is 13 residues. Trimming stripped 0 bases from V and 7 bases from J, with 9 bases between. Germline CDR1 and CDR2: LGHNT and FRNRAP. The DNA for the CDR3 is TGTGCTAGTGGTTTGGTCACTGAGGATGAAGCTTTCTTT. Its protein is CASGLVTEDEAFF.

The chain joins TRBV30 to TRBJ2-3; no firm D call. Germline CDR1 and CDR2: GTSNPN and SVGIG (reference sequence). Trimming removed 0 bases from V and 7 bases from J, with 5 bases in between. The CDR3 extends over 11 amino acids. CDR3 loop: CAWSVVNTQYF. CDR3 in DNA: TGTGCCTGGAGTGTGGTGAATACGCAGTATTTT.

V usage is TRBV2 and J usage is TRBJ1-1; perhaps TRBD1 as D (5 bases). CDR1 and CDR2 from the germline V gene are SNHLY and FYNNEI. The CDR3 contains 13 residues. Trimming pared 8 bases from V and 1 base from J, leaving 11 bases between. The CDR3 coding sequence is TGTGCCAGCGGAACAGGCCAGAACACTGAAGCTTTCTTT. Its protein product is CASGTGQNTEAFF.

This chain links TRBV3-1 with TRBJ2-7; 8 nucleotides match TRBD1. Germline-derived CDR1 and CDR2 are LGHDT and YNNKEL (reference sequence). The CDR3 loop spans 14 amino acids. With V trimmed by 3 bases and J by 7 bases, 8 bases remained unmatched. CDR3 in DNA: TGTGCCAGCAGCCACGGACAGGGAGGAGGGGAGCAGTACTTC. It specifies CASSHGQGGGEQYF.

The chain couples TRBV18 to TRBJ1-2; 7 positions agree with TRBD1. With V trimmed by 2 bases and J by 6 bases, 6 bases remained unmatched. CDR1 KGHSH and CDR2 LQKENI come from the germline V gene. CDR3 length: 14 residues. For the CDR3, the DNA is TGTGCCAGCTCACCATCACAGGGGTCCCATGGCTACACCTTC. Translating gives CASSPSQGSHGYTF.

The chain joins TRBV18 to TRBJ2-5; no firm D call. The V gene's germline CDR1 is KGHSH and CDR2 LQKENI. The CDR3 is 12 residues long. Trimming shortened V by 6 bases and J by 4 bases, and 9 bases separated the two germline ends. Written as DNA, the CDR3 is TGTGCCAGCTCGAAGTCCTCAGAGACCCAGTACTTC. This encodes CASSKSSETQYF.

V gene TRBV20-1 combines with J gene TRBJ2-5; a weak D match, TRBD1 (5 bases). V lost 0 bases to trimming and J lost 9 bases, with 17 bases between them. The CDR3 is 14 residues long. CDR1 and CDR2 (germline): DFQATT, SNEGSKA (reference sequence). CDR3 amino acids: CSARDPMGLGPQYF. DNA of the CDR3: TGCAGTGCTAGAGATCCCATGGGGCTAGGTCCCCAGTACTTC.